This T cell receptor beta chain was captured in a study of T cell responses to AZD1222 COVID-19 vaccine. Regarding the study as a whole: Donors were chiefly white British, with a greater number of females, and clonal diversity was perhaps underestimated. Spike-specific TCR repertoires showed rising breadth and depth after two AZD1222 doses. The number of AZD1222 recipients seropositive at baseline was only five to seven.

To note about this clone: As yet, its antigen is unknown.

The CDR3 has 17 residues. The germline CDR1 and CDR2 sequences are SGDLS and YYNGEE. Trimming left V 0 bases short and J 1 base short, with 17 bases between. The protocol was immunoSEQ multiplex PCR, while the TCRdb copy is restricted to in-frame clones and leaves out a portion. This sample yields around 180,000 clones, of which approximately 94% are seen a single time; about 1.5% belongs to the top ten. The chain carries TRBV9 and TRBJ2-7; D is possibly TRBD1 or TRBD2 (5 bases each). The clonotype was recovered from an adult who received the AZD1222 COVID-19 vaccine. The sequencing used peripheral blood, collected 28 days after the second AZD1222 dose. CDR3 sequence (DNA): TGTGCCAGCAGCGTAGAACCCCAGGGTGGGGGTTCCTACGAGCAGTACTTC. Its translation: CASSVEPQGGGSYEQYF.